This T cell receptor beta chain was obtained from a study of T cell changes during pregnancy in multiple sclerosis. From germline, CDR1 is SGHKS and CDR2 YYEKEE (reference sequence). CDR3 size: 19 residues. V shed 4 bases and J shed 0 bases, with 22 bases lying between them. Assay: immunoSEQ multiplex PCR; the TCRdb copy retains only in-frame clones and omits some. The repertoire holds 70,000 to 100,000 clones, with under 95% as singletons. This receptor was taken from a female donor with multiple sclerosis, enrolled in a pregnancy study. The source was peripheral blood, collected in the first trimester of pregnancy. The chain carries TRBV5-5 and TRBJ2-2; TRBD2 is a possible D gene (5 bases). CDR3 sequence: CASSLAGRRSTANTGELFF. In DNA, the CDR3 is TGTGCCAGCAGCCTCGCGGGCCGACGGAGCACCGCGAACACCGGGGAGCTGTTTTTT. Using reference TRBV5-5 and TRBJ2-2 for the parts outside the CDR3, the full variable domain is DAGVTQSPTHLIKTRGQQVTLRCSPISGHKSVSWYQQVLGQGPQFIFQYYEKEERGRGNFPDRFSARQFPNYSSELNVNALLLGDSALYLCASSLAGRRSTANTGELFFGEGSRLTVL.